Here is one TCR beta chain with its context. As yet, its antigen is unknown. The sample is drawn from a study of shared clonotypes between healthy human individuals. At the deep level, the assay was run. Genomic DNA from each subset was divided evenly over several immunoSEQ plates. Repertoires were generated with immunoSEQ multiplex PCR, while TCRdb's copy carries only in-frame clones and drops some. The repertoire includes 700,000 to 950,000 clones, 90% to 98% of them detected once, and under 0.3% sits in the top ten. The naive CD8 population came from CD45RO-negative cells selected for CCR7, without terminally differentiated effector memory CD45RA+ cells. Whole-study findings and limits: Clonotype sharing among donors likely depends on sequencing depth.

V was clipped by 5 bases and J by 3 bases, with 16 bases between them. Germline V gives CDR1 MNHEY, CDR2 SMNVEV (reference sequence). This CDR3 contains 15 residues. The receptor's source is a young man in good health. The gene calls are TRBV27 and TRBJ1-2; D possibly corresponds to TRBD1 (5 bases). Material for sequencing was naive CD8+ T cells sorted from blood. The CDR3 protein is CASSPRDARYYGYTF. CDR3 sequence (DNA): TGTGCCAGCAGTCCCCGGGACGCAAGGTACTATGGCTACACCTTC.